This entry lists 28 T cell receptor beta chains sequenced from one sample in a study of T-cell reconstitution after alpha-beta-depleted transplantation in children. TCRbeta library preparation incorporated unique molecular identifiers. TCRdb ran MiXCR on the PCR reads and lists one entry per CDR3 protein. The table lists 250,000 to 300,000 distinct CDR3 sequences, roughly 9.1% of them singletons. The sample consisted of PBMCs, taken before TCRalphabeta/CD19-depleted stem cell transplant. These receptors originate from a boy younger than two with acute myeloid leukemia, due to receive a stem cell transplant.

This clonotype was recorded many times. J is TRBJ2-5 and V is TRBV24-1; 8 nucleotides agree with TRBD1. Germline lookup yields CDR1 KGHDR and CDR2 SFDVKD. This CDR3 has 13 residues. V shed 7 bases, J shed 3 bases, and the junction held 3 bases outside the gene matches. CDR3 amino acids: CATRSTGEETQYF. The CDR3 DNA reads TGTGCCACCAGGTCGACAGGGGAAGAGACCCAGTACTTC.

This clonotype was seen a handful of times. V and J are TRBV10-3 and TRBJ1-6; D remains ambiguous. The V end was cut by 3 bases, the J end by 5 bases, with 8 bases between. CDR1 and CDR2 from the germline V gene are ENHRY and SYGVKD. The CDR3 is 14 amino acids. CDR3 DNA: TGTGCCATCAGTGAAGGTCAGGATAATTCACCCCTCCACTTT. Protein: CAISEGQDNSPLHF.

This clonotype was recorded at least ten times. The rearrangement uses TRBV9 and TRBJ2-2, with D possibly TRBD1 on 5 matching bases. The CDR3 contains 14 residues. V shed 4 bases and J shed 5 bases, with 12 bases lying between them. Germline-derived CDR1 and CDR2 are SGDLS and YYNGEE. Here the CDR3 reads CASSSRTRTGELFF. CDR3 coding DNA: TGTGCCAGCAGCTCCCGGACACGAACCGGGGAGCTGTTTTTT.

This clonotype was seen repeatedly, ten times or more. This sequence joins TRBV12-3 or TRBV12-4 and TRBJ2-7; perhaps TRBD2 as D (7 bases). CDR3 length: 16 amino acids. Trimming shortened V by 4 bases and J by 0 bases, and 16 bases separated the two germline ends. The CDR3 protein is CASSSGLEGVSYEQYF. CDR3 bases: TGTGCCAGCAGTTCCGGACTAGAGGGGGTCTCCTACGAGCAGTACTTC.

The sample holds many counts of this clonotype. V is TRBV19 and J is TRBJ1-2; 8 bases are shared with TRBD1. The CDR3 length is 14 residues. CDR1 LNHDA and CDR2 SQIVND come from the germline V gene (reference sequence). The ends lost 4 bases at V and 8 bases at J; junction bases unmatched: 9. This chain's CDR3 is CASSTLGQGRGYTF. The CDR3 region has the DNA TGTGCCAGTAGTACCCTCGGACAGGGACGGGGCTACACCTTC.

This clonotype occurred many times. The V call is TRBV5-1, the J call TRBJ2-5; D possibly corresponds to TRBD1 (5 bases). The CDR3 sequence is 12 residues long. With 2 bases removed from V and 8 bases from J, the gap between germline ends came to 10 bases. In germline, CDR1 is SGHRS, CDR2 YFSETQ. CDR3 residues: CASSFRQTTQYF. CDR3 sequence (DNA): TGCGCCAGCAGCTTCCGACAGACCACCCAGTACTTC.

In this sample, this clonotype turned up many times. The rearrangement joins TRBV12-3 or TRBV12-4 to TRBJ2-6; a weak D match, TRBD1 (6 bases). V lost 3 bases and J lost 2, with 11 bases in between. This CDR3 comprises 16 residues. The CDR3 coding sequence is TGTGCCAGCAGTTTCGACTACAGGGCTGGGGCCAACGTCCTGACTTTC. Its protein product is CASSFDYRAGANVLTF.

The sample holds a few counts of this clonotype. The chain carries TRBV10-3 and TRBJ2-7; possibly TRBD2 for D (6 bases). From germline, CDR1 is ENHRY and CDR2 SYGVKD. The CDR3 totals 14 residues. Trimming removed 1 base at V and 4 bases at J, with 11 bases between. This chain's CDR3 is CAISEYGSGYEQYF. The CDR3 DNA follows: TGTGCCATCAGTGAGTATGGTAGCGGATACGAGCAGTACTTC.

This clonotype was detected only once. CDR3 DNA sequence: TGCAGCGTTGAGTTTAGCGGGGGGCCTCCGGAGACCCAGTACTTC. This encodes CSVEFSGGPPETQYF. This sequence joins TRBV29-1 and TRBJ2-5; 10 nucleotides line up with TRBD2. In germline, CDR1 is SQVTM, CDR2 ANQGSEA. V gave up 3 bases and J gave up 5 bases; unmatched junction bases: 9. The CDR3 length is 15 residues.

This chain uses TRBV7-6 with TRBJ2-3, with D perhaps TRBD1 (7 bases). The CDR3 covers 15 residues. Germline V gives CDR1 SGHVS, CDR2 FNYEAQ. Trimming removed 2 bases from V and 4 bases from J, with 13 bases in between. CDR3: CASSLPARGADTQYF. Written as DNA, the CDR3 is TGTGCCAGCAGCTTACCGGCCAGGGGGGCAGATACGCAGTATTTT.

In DNA, the CDR3 is TGCGCCAGCAGCTTGGGGACAGTCCCGGGGGCCAACGTCCTGACTTTC. Translating it yields CASSLGTVPGANVLTF. This sequence joins TRBV5-1 and TRBJ2-6, with TRBD1 as a possible D gene (6 bases). Germline lookup yields CDR1 SGHRS and CDR2 YFSETQ. V was clipped by 0 bases and J by 4 bases, with 11 bases between them. The CDR3 length is 16 residues.

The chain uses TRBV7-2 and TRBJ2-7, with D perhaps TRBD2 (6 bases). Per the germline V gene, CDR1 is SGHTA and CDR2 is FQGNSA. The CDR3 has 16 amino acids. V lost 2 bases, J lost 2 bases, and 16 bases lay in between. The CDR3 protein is CASSLSPRRATYEQYF. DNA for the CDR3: TGTGCCAGCAGCTTATCCCCCAGGAGGGCCACCTACGAGCAGTACTTC.

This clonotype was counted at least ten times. The CDR3 nucleotides read TGCGCCAGCAGCTTGGGGACAAGGCACTACAATGAGCAGTTCTTC. Protein product: CASSLGTRHYNEQFF. This chain joins TRBV5-1 and TRBJ2-1, with D tentatively TRBD1 (5 bases). This CDR3 region has 15 residues. CDR1 and CDR2 from the germline V gene are SGHRS and YFSETQ. V shed 0 bases and J shed 3 bases, with 10 bases lying between them.

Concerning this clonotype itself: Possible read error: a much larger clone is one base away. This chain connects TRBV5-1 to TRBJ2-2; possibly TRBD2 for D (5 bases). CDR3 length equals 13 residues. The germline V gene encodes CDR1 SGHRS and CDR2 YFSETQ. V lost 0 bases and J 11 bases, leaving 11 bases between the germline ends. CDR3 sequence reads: CASSLASGRELFF. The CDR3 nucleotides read TGCGCCAGCAGCTTGGCGTCGGGGAGAGAGCTGTTTTTT.

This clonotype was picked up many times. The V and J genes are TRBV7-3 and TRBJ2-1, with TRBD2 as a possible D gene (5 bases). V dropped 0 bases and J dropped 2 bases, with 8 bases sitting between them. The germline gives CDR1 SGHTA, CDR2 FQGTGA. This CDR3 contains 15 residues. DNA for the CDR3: TGTGCCAGCAGCTTAACGGGAGACCCCTACAATGAGCAGTTCTTC. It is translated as CASSLTGDPYNEQFF. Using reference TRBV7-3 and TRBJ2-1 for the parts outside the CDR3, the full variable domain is GAGVSQTPSNKVTEKGKYVELRCDPISGHTALYWYRQSLGQGPEFLIYFQGTGAADDSGLPNDRFFAVRPEGSVSTLKIQRTERGDSAVYLCASSLTGDPYNEQFFGPGTRLTVL.

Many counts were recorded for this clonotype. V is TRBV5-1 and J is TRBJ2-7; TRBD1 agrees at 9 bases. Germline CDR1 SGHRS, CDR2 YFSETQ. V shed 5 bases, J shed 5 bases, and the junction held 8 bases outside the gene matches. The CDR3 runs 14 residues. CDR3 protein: CASSAGTGNNEQYF. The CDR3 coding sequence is TGCGCCAGCAGTGCCGGGACAGGGAACAACGAGCAGTACTTC.

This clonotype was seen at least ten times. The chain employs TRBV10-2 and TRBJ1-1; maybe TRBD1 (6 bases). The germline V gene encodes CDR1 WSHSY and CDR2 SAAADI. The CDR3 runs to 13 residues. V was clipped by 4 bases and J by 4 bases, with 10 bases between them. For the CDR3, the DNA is TGCGCCAGCAGTGGCGGGGGCCGCACTGAAGCTTTCTTT. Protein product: CASSGGGRTEAFF.

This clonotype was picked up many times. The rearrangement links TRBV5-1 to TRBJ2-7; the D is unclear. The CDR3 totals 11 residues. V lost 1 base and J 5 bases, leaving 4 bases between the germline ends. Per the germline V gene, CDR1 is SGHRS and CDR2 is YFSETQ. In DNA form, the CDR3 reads TGCGCCAGCAGCTTGCCGGACGAGCAGTACTTC. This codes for CASSLPDEQYF.

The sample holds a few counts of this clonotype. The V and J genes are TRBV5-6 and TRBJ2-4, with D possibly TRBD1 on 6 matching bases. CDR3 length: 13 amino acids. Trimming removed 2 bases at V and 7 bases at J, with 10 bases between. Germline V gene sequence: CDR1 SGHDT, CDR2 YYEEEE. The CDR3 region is CASSFRGSNIQYF. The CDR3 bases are TGTGCCAGCAGCTTTAGGGGGAGTAACATTCAGTACTTC.

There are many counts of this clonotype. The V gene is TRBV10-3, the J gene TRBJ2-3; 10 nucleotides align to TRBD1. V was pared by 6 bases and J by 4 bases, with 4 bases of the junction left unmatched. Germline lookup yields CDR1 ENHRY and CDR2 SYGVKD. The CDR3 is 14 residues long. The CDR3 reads CAISRDRGPDTQYF. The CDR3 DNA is TGTGCCATCAGCCGGGACAGGGGCCCAGATACGCAGTATTTT.

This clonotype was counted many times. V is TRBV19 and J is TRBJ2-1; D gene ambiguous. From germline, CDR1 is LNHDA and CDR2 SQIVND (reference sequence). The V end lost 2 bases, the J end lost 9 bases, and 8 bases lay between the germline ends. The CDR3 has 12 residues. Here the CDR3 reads CASSIPLGEQFF. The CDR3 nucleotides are TGTGCCAGTAGTATACCCTTGGGTGAGCAGTTCTTC.

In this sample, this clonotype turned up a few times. Here the CDR3 DNA reads TGTGCCAGCACCTCCTTCGGTTTCTACGAGCAGTACTTC. Protein sequence: CASTSFGFYEQYF. The rearrangement links TRBV5-4 to TRBJ2-7, with D hard to call. The CDR3 loop spans 13 amino acids. V shed 6 bases and J shed 3 bases, with 13 bases lying between them. Germline V gene sequence: CDR1 SGHNT, CDR2 YYREEE (reference sequence).

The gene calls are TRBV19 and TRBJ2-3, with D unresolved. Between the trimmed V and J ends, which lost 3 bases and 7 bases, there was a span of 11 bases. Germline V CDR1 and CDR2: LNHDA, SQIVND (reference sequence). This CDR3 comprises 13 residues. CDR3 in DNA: TGTGCCAGTAGTATTAACTTCCAGAATACGCAGTATTTT. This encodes CASSINFQNTQYF.

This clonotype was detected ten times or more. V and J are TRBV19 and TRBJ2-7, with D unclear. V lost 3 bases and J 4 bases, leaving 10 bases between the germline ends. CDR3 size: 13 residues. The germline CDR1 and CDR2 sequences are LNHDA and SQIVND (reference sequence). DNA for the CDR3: TGTGCCAGTAGTATTCAGATTTGGTACGAGCAGTACTTC. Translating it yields CASSIQIWYEQYF.

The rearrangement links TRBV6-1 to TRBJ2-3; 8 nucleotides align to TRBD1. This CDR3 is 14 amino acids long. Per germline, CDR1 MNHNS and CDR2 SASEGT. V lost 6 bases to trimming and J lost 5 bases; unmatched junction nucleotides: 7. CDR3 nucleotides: TGTGCCAGCAGGGAGAGACAGGGGCGAGATACGCAGTATTTT. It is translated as CASRERQGRDTQYF.

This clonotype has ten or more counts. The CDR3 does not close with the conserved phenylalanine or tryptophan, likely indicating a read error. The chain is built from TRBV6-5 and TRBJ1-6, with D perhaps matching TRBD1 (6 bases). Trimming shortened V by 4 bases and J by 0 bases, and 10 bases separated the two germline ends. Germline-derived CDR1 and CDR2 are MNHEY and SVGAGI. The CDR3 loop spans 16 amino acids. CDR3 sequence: CASSSGAVSYNSPLHL. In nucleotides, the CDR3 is TGTGCCAGCAGTTCGGGGGCAGTCTCCTATAATTCACCCCTCCACCTT.

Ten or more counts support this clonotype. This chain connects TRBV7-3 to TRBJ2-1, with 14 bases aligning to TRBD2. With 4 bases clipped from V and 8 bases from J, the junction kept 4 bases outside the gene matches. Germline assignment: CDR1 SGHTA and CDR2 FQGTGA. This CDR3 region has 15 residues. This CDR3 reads CASSSGLAGGHEQFF. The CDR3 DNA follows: TGTGCCAGCAGCTCCGGACTAGCGGGGGGCCATGAGCAGTTCTTC. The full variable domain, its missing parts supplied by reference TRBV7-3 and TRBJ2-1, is GAGVSQTPSNKVTEKGKYVELRCDPISGHTALYWYRQSLGQGPEFLIYFQGTGAADDSGLPNDRFFAVRPEGSVSTLKIQRTERGDSAVYLCASSSGLAGGHEQFFGPGTRLTVL.

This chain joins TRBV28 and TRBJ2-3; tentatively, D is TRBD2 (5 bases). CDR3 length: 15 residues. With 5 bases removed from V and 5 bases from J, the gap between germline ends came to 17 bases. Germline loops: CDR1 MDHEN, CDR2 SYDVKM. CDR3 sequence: CASSQLGRARDTQYF. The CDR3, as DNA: TGTGCCAGCAGTCAACTAGGAAGGGCGAGAGATACGCAGTATTTT.